This T cell receptor (beta chain) was recovered during a study of response to subunit inactivated influenza vaccine. TCRdb re-called the RT-PCR reads with MiXCR, one entry per CDR3 protein. The table has about 480,000 distinct CDR3 sequences, approximately 11% seen once; the top ten hold less than 15%. The CDR3 consists of 15 residues. Germline-derived CDR1 and CDR2 are MGHRA and YSYEKL. V was pared by 3 bases and J by 3 bases, with 6 bases of the junction left unmatched. General study points: Authors suggested that a seasonal influenza vaccination recruits few new T cells each time.

This clonotype was found a few times. Its antigen is undetermined. The source of this sequence is a man aged 45 to 65 who received an inactivated influenza vaccine. Here the sequenced sample was PBMCs from blood, taken about 40 days after vaccination. The chain is built from TRBV4-1 and TRBJ2-3; 7 bases map to TRBD1. CDR3 residues: CASSQSTGWTDTQYF. The CDR3 DNA reads as TGCGCCAGCAGCCAGTCGACAGGGTGGACAGATACGCAGTATTTT.